Listed here are 13 T cell receptor beta chains from one sample, sequenced in a study of identical twins (dated by TCRdb to 2016 to 2017). Receptor amplification or capture employed 5' RACE. This sample was sequenced with an Illumina HiSeq 2000. TCRdb handled the public reads itself, with Q25 trimming in fastp and clone calling in MiXCR, and kept productive beta chains. For every CDR3 protein sequence, its rows merge into one entry that carries the most common genes and DNA. The sample profile shows about 340,000 distinct CDR3 sequences; approximately 13% of them were found once. The ten largest clones capture 7.2% of the sample. The same sample was also studied in work on yellow fever vaccine responses in identical twins.

The sequencing input was CD8+ T cells sorted from blood. The receptors here all came from a woman between 18 and 29 years old in good health.

This clonotype was seen a few times. The rearrangement joins TRBV2 to TRBJ2-1, with D perhaps TRBD2 (5 bases). Germline V gene sequence: CDR1 SNHLY, CDR2 FYNNEI. V was pared by 11 bases and J by 0 bases, with 20 bases between. The CDR3 covers 16 residues. The CDR3: CASAESRGSSYNEQFF. CDR3 bases: TGTGCCTCAGCTGAAAGCCGGGGAAGCTCCTACAATGAGCAGTTCTTC.

CDR3 sequence (DNA): TGTGCCAGCTGGGGACAGGGAGGGACAGATACGCAGTATTTT. The encoded protein is CASWGQGGTDTQYF. The chain combines TRBV2 with TRBJ2-3; 9 nucleotides agree with TRBD1. The CDR3 extends over 14 amino acids. Germline V gives CDR1 SNHLY, CDR2 FYNNEI. V shed 8 bases, J shed 3 bases, and the junction held 6 bases outside the gene matches.

This clonotype occurred many times. This chain uses TRBV4-1 with TRBJ2-7, with D perhaps being TRBD1 or TRBD2 (5 bases each). Germline values: CDR1 MGHRA, CDR2 YSYEKL. V was shortened by 5 bases and J by 2 bases, with 16 bases between the two germline ends. The CDR3 is made up of 15 amino acids. CDR3 coding DNA: TGCGCCAGCAGCACCTCCGTCCGGGGCCCCTACGAGCAGTACTTC. Encoded protein: CASSTSVRGPYEQYF.

This clonotype was counted between two and nine times. The chain links TRBV6-1 to TRBJ2-1; possibly TRBD1 for D (6 bases). Trimming removed 7 bases from V and 5 bases from J, with 18 bases in between. This CDR3 region has 15 residues. Germline V gene data show CDR1 as MNHNS and CDR2 as SASEGT. The DNA of the CDR3 is TGTGCCAGCACCGAAGAGAGGGGACATAACAATGAGCAGTTCTTC. Translated, it gives CASTEERGHNNEQFF.

This clonotype has only a few counts. The gene calls are TRBV6-5 and TRBJ2-1; TRBD2 matches at 7 bases. The CDR3 is 16 amino acids. The germline gives CDR1 MNHEY, CDR2 SVGAGI. Unmatched junction bases numbered 5, after V lost 0 bases and J lost 3 bases. Written as DNA, the CDR3 is TGTGCCAGCAGTTACTCGACGGGGACTATCTACAATGAGCAGTTCTTC. Its protein product is CASSYSTGTIYNEQFF.

The chain combines TRBV12-3 or TRBV12-4 with TRBJ1-2; D unclear. This CDR3 is 15 amino acids long. The V end lost 3 bases, the J end lost 7 bases, and 18 bases lay between the germline ends. CDR3 nucleotide sequence: TGTGCCAGCAGTTTTGATAGTTTGGGATCCCCTGGCTACACCTTC. Its translation is CASSFDSLGSPGYTF.

This clonotype was recorded a few times. The chain combines TRBV11-1 with TRBJ2-5; weak D call: TRBD2 (6 bases). This CDR3 contains 14 residues. Per the germline V gene, CDR1 is SGHAT and CDR2 is FQDESV (reference sequence). Trimming took off 5 bases at V and 2 bases at J, with 12 bases between the two ends. The CDR3 nucleotides are TGTGCCAGCAGCGAGGGACTGCCTCAAGAGACCCAGTACTTC. Translation gives CASSEGLPQETQYF.

This clonotype was counted many times. The chain carries TRBV28 and TRBJ1-1; D uncertain. CDR3 size: 13 residues. The V end was cut by 2 bases, the J end by 4 bases, with 8 bases between. The germline V gene encodes CDR1 MDHEN and CDR2 SYDVKM. The DNA for the CDR3 is TGTGCCAGCAGTTTAGGAGGGTTCACTGAAGCTTTCTTT. Encoded protein: CASSLGGFTEAFF. The full variable domain, completed using reference TRBV28 and TRBJ1-1, is DVKVTQSSRYLVKRTGEKVFLECVQDMDHENMFWYRQDPGLGLRLIYFSYDVKMKEKGDIPEGYSVSREKKERFSLILESASTNQTSMYLCASSLGGFTEAFFGQGTRLTVV.

This clonotype has a count of ten or more. The gene calls are TRBV5-1 and TRBJ2-7; D is perhaps TRBD1 (6 bases). There are 14 residues in the CDR3. V was trimmed by 6 bases and J by 6 bases, leaving 19 bases between them. The germline V gene has CDR1 SGHRS and CDR2 YFSETQ. CDR3 DNA sequence: TGCGCCAGCACCACTCTACAGGGCCCCTCCGAGCAGTACGTC. It codes for CASTTLQGPSEQYV.

The CDR3 region has the DNA TGTGCCACCAGAAAGGGACAGTATTATAATTCACCCCTCCACTTT. Its protein product is CATRKGQYYNSPLHF. The V and J genes are TRBV5-6 and TRBJ1-6; 7 bases match TRBD1. The CDR3 is made up of 15 amino acids. The V gene's germline CDR1 is SGHDT and CDR2 YYEEEE. J was trimmed by 4 bases and V by 9 bases; bases with no gene match: 10. The variable domain in full, completed from reference TRBV5-6 and TRBJ1-6, reads DAGVTQSPTHLIKTRGQQVTLRCSPKSGHDTVSWYQQALGQGPQFIFQYYEEEERQRGNFPDRFSGHQFPNYSSELNVNALLLGDSALYLCATRKGQYYNSPLHFGNGTRLTVT.

This rearrangement joins TRBV12-3 or TRBV12-4 to TRBJ2-1, with a weak D call TRBD1 (5 bases). The CDR3 is 12 residues long. V was cut by 6 bases and J by 9 bases, with 12 bases left in between. CDR3 DNA sequence: TGTGCCAGCAGCCTGGGGCGATTTGAGCAGTTCTTC. It encodes CASSLGRFEQFF.

This chain uses TRBV19 with TRBJ2-3, with D unclear. CDR1 and CDR2 from the germline V gene are LNHDA and SQIVND (reference sequence). CDR3 length: 16 amino acids. Trimming shortened V by 6 bases and J by 6 bases, and 22 bases separated the two germline ends. CDR3 protein: CASSEVIGLEGDTQYF. Here the CDR3 DNA reads TGTGCCAGTAGCGAGGTGATAGGTCTAGAAGGTGATACGCAGTATTTT.

The V and J genes are TRBV24-1 and TRBJ2-7; D could derive from TRBD1 or TRBD2 (5 bases each). The CDR3 totals 13 residues. The V and J ends lost 4 bases and 2 bases respectively, with 8 bases between them. Germline V gene lookup returns CDR1 KGHDR and CDR2 SFDVKD. The CDR3 DNA is TGTGCCACCAGTGAAGGGGACCCCTACGAGCAGTACTTC. This sequence encodes CATSEGDPYEQYF.